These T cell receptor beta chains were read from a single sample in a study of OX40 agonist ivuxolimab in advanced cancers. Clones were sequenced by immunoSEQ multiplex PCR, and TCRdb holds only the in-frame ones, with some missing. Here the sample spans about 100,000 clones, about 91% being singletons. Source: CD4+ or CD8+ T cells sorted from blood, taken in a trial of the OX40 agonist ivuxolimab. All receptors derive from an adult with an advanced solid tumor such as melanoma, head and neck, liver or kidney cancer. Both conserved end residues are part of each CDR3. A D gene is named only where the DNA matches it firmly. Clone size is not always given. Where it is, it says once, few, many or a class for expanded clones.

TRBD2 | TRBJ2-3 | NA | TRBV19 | CASSKSAGGIGTQYF | TGTGCCAGTAGTAAGTCGGCGGGAGGAATTGGTACGCAGTATTTT
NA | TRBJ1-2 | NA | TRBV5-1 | CASSLVGGSSYGYTF | TGCGCCAGCAGCTTGGTTGGGGGCTCTAGCTATGGCTACACCTTC
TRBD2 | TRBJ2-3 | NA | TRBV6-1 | CASSDSGGRADTQYF | TGTGCCAGCAGTGATAGCGGCGGGAGAGCAGATACGCAGTATTTT
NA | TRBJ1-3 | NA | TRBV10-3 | CAIRRDSGNTIYF | TGTGCCATCAGGCGGGACTCTGGAAACACCATATATTTT
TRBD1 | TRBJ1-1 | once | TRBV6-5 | CASRRDRVVTEAFF | TGTGCCAGCAGGAGAGACAGGGTTGTCACTGAAGCTTTCTTT
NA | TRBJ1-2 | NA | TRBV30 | CAWSPGTTNYGYTF | TGTGCCTGGAGCCCCGGGACAACTAACTATGGCTACACCTTC
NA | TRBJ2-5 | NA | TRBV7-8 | CASSQGRGGLSQYF | TGTGCCAGCAGCCAGGGGAGAGGCGGGTTGTCCCAGTACTTC
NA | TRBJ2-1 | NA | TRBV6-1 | CASSRDIGYEQFF | TGTGCCAGCAGCCGTGATATAGGCTATGAGCAGTTCTTC
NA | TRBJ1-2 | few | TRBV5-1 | CASSLTWPGGYTF | TGCGCCAGCAGCTTGACATGGCCGGGGGGCTACACCTTC
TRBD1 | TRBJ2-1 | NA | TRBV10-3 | CATSGRTGVYNEQFF | TGTGCCACCTCTGGTCGGACAGGGGTTTACAATGAGCAGTTCTTC
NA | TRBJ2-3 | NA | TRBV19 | CASSTKTGLGLEQYF | TGTGCCAGTAGTACCAAGACAGGACTCGGGCTAGAGCAGTATTTT
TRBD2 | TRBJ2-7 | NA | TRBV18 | CASSPLFGGGPGEQYF | TGTGCCAGCTCACCACTGTTTGGGGGAGGGCCTGGCGAGCAGTACTTC
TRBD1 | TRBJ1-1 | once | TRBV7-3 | CASSLSGQGGTEAFF | TGTGCCAGCAGCTTATCCGGACAGGGGGGCACTGAAGCTTTCTTT
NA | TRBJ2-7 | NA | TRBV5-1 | CASSFSRGTYEQYF | TGCGCCAGCAGCTTTTCAAGGGGAACCTACGAGCAGTACTTC
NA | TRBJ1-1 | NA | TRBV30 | CAWSVRYTEAFF | TGTGCCTGGAGTGTCAGGTACACTGAAGCTTTCTTT
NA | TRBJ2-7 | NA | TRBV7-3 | CASSHTGSEQYF | TGTGCCAGCAGCCACACGGGGAGCGAGCAGTACTTC
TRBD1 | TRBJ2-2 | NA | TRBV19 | CASRTTGIGTGELFF | TGTGCCAGTAGGACGACAGGGATAGGAACCGGGGAGCTGTTTTTT
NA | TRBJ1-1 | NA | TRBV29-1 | CSVLGGRGNTEAFF | TGCAGCGTTTTGGGGGGCAGGGGGAACACTGAAGCTTTCTTT
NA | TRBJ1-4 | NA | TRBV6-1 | CASSELRGAGEKLFF | TGTGCCAGCAGTGAATTGCGAGGGGCTGGTGAAAAACTGTTTTTT